This T cell receptor beta chain is from a study of shared clonotypes between healthy human individuals. Produced via immunoSEQ multiplex PCR; TCRdb's table is partial and in-frame only. Of approximately 1,000,000 clones listed, 75% to 85% were seen once; the top ten hold about 0.52%. The ends were cut back, 0 bases at V and 1 base at J, with 15 bases in the middle. Germline V gene sequence: CDR1 ENHRY, CDR2 SYGVKD. The CDR3 spans 17 residues. The V call is TRBV10-3, the J call TRBJ1-1, with TRBD1 as a possible D gene (5 bases). Sequencing input: memory CD4+ T cells from PBMCs. Subset indicated: CD45RA-negative fraction. The receptor was derived from a man aged 18-30 years in good health. Some clones in this sample may be carry-over from other donors' samples. The CDR3 sequence is CAISESLRRGSNTEAFF. The CDR3 DNA is TGTGCCATCAGTGAGTCCCTGAGGAGGGGCTCGAACACTGAAGCTTTCTTT.